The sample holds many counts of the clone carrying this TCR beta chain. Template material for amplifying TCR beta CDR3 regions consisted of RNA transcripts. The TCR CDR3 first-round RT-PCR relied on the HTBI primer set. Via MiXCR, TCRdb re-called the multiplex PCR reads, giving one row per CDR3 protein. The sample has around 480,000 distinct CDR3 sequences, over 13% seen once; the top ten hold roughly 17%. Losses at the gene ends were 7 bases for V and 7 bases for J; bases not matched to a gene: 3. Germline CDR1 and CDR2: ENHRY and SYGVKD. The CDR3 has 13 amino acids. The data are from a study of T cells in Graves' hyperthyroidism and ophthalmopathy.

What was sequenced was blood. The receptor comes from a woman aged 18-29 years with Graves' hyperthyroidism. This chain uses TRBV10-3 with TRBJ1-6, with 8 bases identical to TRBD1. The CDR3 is CAIKDRENSPLHF. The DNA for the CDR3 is TGTGCCATCAAGGACAGGGAGAATTCACCCCTCCACTTT.